This T cell receptor beta chain appears in the sequencing data of a study of shared clonotypes between healthy human individuals. The junction had 7 bases not matched to a gene; V was cut back by 3 bases and J by 3 bases. CDR3 length equals 16 residues. Per germline, CDR1 MNHEY and CDR2 SMNVEV (reference sequence). This clone came up once. The repertoire was sequenced with immunoSEQ multiplex PCR; TCRdb's copy has only in-frame clones and lacks some. Of some 2.3 million clones listed, approximately 93% are singletons. Only Caucasian adults living in Nashville, Tennessee served as donors. V and J are TRBV27 and TRBJ2-7; 11 bases map to TRBD1. Sequencing input: naive CD4+ T cells from PBMCs. Regarding subset: CD45RA+ positively selected. The sequence was obtained from a man aged 18 to 29 in good health. Some clones in this sample may be carry-over from other donors' samples. CDR3 sequence: CASSFGTGGYGYEQYF. DNA of the CDR3: TGTGCCAGCAGTTTCGGGACAGGGGGTTATGGCTACGAGCAGTACTTC.